The TCR beta chain under discussion was sequenced for a study of blood T cell repertoires in COVID-19. In the study overall: Sources were T cells, B-cell-depleted T cells, or PBMCs; the material itself was cDNA or gDNA.

V gave up 4 bases and J gave up 0 bases, with 13 bases separating them. The CDR3 consists of 16 residues. CDR1 is GTSNPN, CDR2 SVGIG, per germline (reference sequence). Original data processing: Nucleated cell counts were estimated from reference gene primer amplification. Assay: immunoSEQ multiplex PCR; the TCRdb copy retains only in-frame clones and omits some. From that table come the V and J calls and clone size; the DNA was used to work out D and trimming. The repertoire includes 200,000 to 300,000 clones, around 86% of them detected once, and over 7.5% sits in the top ten. Sequenced: peripheral blood. The chain carries TRBV30 and TRBJ2-6; D remains unclear. The source of this sequence is a man between 40 and 49 years old who had recovered from COVID-19. This chain's CDR3 is CAWNVRISSGANVLTF. In DNA form, the CDR3 reads TGTGCCTGGAACGTCAGGATTAGCTCTGGGGCCAACGTCCTGACTTTC.